The 12 T cell receptor beta chains given below trace back to one sample, sequenced in a study of blood T cell repertoires in COVID-19. Assay used: immunoSEQ multiplex PCR; TCRdb lists only in-frame clones, some missing. The repertoire holds around 150,000 clones, with 90% to 95% as singletons. Sequenced material: peripheral blood. The receptors were gathered from a woman aged 50 to 60 with acute or convalescent COVID-19.

The V and J genes are TRBV24-1 and TRBJ2-7; 10 bases are a match to TRBD2. This CDR3 contains 16 residues. The V gene's germline CDR1 is KGHDR and CDR2 SFDVKD. V lost 3 bases, J lost 4 bases, and 8 bases stayed unmatched. CDR3 region: CATSDASSGRRYEQYF. In nucleotides, the CDR3 is TGTGCCACCAGTGATGCCTCTAGCGGGAGAAGATACGAGCAGTACTTC.

The rearrangement uses TRBV4-1 and TRBJ1-1; D is possibly TRBD1 (6 bases). Germline CDR1 is MGHRA and CDR2 is YSYEKL. CDR3 length equals 16 residues. V dropped 0 bases and J dropped 0 bases, with 11 bases sitting between them. As DNA, the CDR3 is TGCGCCAGCAGCCAAGATCCCACAGGGATGAACACTGAAGCTTTCTTT. The encoded protein is CASSQDPTGMNTEAFF.

The V gene is TRBV9, the J gene TRBJ1-3; D uncertain. With 0 bases removed from V and 0 bases from J, the gap between germline ends came to 16 bases. From germline, CDR1 is SGDLS and CDR2 YYNGEE. This CDR3 spans 18 amino acids. The CDR3 region has the DNA TGTGCCAGCAGCGTAGCCGCCAGTGGCGGCAGCTCTGGAAACACCATATATTTT. Translated, it gives CASSVAASGGSSGNTIYF.

The gene calls are TRBV30 and TRBJ1-1, with 8 bases aligning to TRBD1. Germline assignment: CDR1 GTSNPN and CDR2 SVGIG (reference sequence). CDR3 length: 13 amino acids. V was clipped by 5 bases and J by 1 base; unmatched bases: 3. CDR3 loop: CAWAGTGNTEAFF. CDR3 DNA sequence: TGTGCCTGGGCCGGGACAGGGAACACTGAAGCTTTCTTT. The full variable domain, rest sourced from reference TRBV30 and TRBJ1-1, is SQTIHQWPATLVQPVGSPLSLECTVEGTSNPNLYWYRQAAGRGLQLLFYSVGIGQISSEVPQNLSASRPQDRQFILSSKKLLLSDSGFYLCAWAGTGNTEAFFGQGTRLTVV.

The chain has TRBV28 and TRBJ2-7; TRBD2 aligns across 10 bases. V was clipped by 7 bases and J by 4 bases; unmatched bases: 7. There are 14 residues in the CDR3. The germline CDR1 and CDR2 sequences are MDHEN and SYDVKM. Written as DNA, the CDR3 is TGTGCCAGCAACATAGCGGGAGGAAATTACGAGCAGTACTTC. Translation: CASNIAGGNYEQYF.

CDR3 nucleotides: TGTGCCAGCGGCCCGGGGATGGTAACTGAAGCTTTCTTT. Translating it yields CASGPGMVTEAFF. The chain carries TRBV10-3 and TRBJ1-1; D is unclear. CDR1 ENHRY and CDR2 SYGVKD come from the germline V gene. The CDR3 extends over 13 amino acids. The germline V and J ends were trimmed by 10 bases and 5 bases, with 17 bases remaining between them.

This clone appeared a single time. The rearrangement joins TRBV7-3 to TRBJ2-2; the match to TRBD2 covers 15 bases. The CDR3 length is 19 residues. Looked up from germline, CDR1 is SGHTA and CDR2 is FQGTGA. Trimming at V came to 4 bases and at J to 2 bases, leaving 8 bases not matched to a gene. DNA for the CDR3: TGTGCCAGCAGCTCCCCCGGACTAGCGGGAGGGCCCAACACCGGGGAGCTGTTTTTT. Encoded protein: CASSSPGLAGGPNTGELFF.

The rearrangement uses TRBV28 and TRBJ2-3, with 13 bases fitting TRBD2. The CDR3 sequence is 17 residues long. CDR1 MDHEN and CDR2 SYDVKM come from the germline V gene. V lost 6 bases and J lost 5; bases outside the gene matches: 11. The CDR3 DNA follows: TGTGCCAGCAGCCCTTACACACTAGCGGGAGGGATAGATACGCAGTATTTT. Protein sequence: CASSPYTLAGGIDTQYF. Full variable domain (outside the CDR3, taken from reference TRBV28 and TRBJ2-3): DVKVTQSSRYLVKRTGEKVFLECVQDMDHENMFWYRQDPGLGLRLIYFSYDVKMKEKGDIPEGYSVSREKKERFSLILESASTNQTSMYLCASSPYTLAGGIDTQYFGPGTRLTVL.

V gene TRBV28 combines with J gene TRBJ1-5, with 9 bases identical to TRBD1. The CDR3 contains 15 residues. Unmatched junction bases numbered 7, after V lost 7 bases and J lost 3 bases. Germline loops: CDR1 MDHEN, CDR2 SYDVKM. This CDR3 is CASTLGQGNNQPQHF. In DNA, the CDR3 is TGTGCCAGCACCCTGGGACAGGGAAACAATCAGCCCCAGCATTTT.

The chain combines TRBV7-2 with TRBJ1-6; 9 bases are a match to TRBD1. The V and J ends lost 2 bases and 7 bases, in that order; junction bases with no gene match: 3. This CDR3 comprises 15 residues. CDR1 and CDR2 (germline): SGHTA, FQGNSA. The CDR3: CASSLTGTGNSPLHF. Written as DNA, the CDR3 is TGTGCCAGCAGCTTAACCGGGACAGGGAATTCACCCCTCCACTTT.

The chain has TRBV19 and TRBJ2-3, with TRBD2 identical over 7 bases. V trimming: 3 bases; J trimming: 2 bases; junction bases outside the gene matches: 2. The CDR3 runs 14 residues. Germline-derived CDR1 and CDR2 are LNHDA and SQIVND (reference sequence). CDR3 DNA sequence: TGTGCCAGTAGTATTAAGCGGGACACAGATACGCAGTATTTT. Its translation is CASSIKRDTDTQYF. Looking up the rest from reference TRBV19 and TRBJ2-3 gives the full variable domain: DGGITQSPKYLFRKEGQNVTLSCEQNLNHDAMYWYRQDPGQGLRLIYYSQIVNDFQKGDIAEGYSVSREKKESFPLTVTSAQKNPTAFYLCASSIKRDTDTQYFGPGTRLTVL.

The rearrangement uses TRBV28 and TRBJ1-6, with TRBD1 identical over 7 bases. CDR1 MDHEN and CDR2 SYDVKM come from the germline V gene. The CDR3 has 15 residues. With 5 bases clipped from V and 6 bases from J, the junction kept 7 bases outside the gene matches. The CDR3 DNA reads as TGTGCCAGCAGTGACACGACAGGGACTAATTCACCCCTCCACTTT. Its translation: CASSDTTGTNSPLHF.